A selection of T cell receptor beta chains follows, all from one sample in a study of blood T cell repertoires in COVID-19. TCRdb's copy holds only in-frame clones and misses some; the assay was immunoSEQ multiplex PCR. The sample records fewer than 250,000 clones, approximately 86% being singletons. Sequenced sample: PBMCs or T cells enriched from blood (not recorded which). Receptors were obtained from a woman aged 25-40 years with acute COVID-19. CDR3s include the opening cysteine and the closing phenylalanine or tryptophan. D genes are given only for firm matches. A row's size may be missing; if present it is once, few, many or a size class.

clone_size	d_call	v_call	j_call	cdr3_nt	cdr3_aa
few	TRBD1	TRBV5-6	TRBJ2-7	TGTGCCAGCAGCCCACCGGGACAGTCCTACGAGCAGTACTTC	CASSPPGQSYEQYF
-	TRBD1	TRBV14	TRBJ1-4	TGTGCCAGCAGCCAGAACAGGGGGCGGAATGAAAAACTGTTTTTT	CASSQNRGRNEKLFF
-	TRBD1	TRBV5-1	TRBJ1-3	TGCGCCAGCAGCTTGGCTTCCCGGACAGGGGTAGGAAACACCATATATTTT	CASSLASRTGVGNTIYF
-	-	TRBV7-9	TRBJ1-4	TGTGCCAGCAGCTCAGGGGAGGGGTTGGAAAAACTGTTTTTT	CASSSGEGLEKLFF
few	TRBD1	TRBV6-1	TRBJ1-6	TGTGCCAGCACTGATGGCTGGGGACAGGGGTTGTTACCCCTCCACTTT	CASTDGWGQGLLPLHF
-	TRBD1	TRBV29-1	TRBJ1-2	TGCAGCGTTGATCCGACAGGGATTTCCAATGGCTACACCTTC	CSVDPTGISNGYTF
-	TRBD1	TRBV30	TRBJ1-2	TGTGCCCTTGGCGCTGGGGGACAGGCTAACTATGGCTACACCTTC	CALGAGGQANYGYTF
-	TRBD1	TRBV12-3/TRBV12-4	TRBJ2-7	TGTGCCAGCAGCCCCGGACAGGCATTCGAGCAGTACTTC	CASSPGQAFEQYF
-	TRBD1	TRBV5-4	TRBJ2-7	TGTGCCAGCAGCAAGGACAGGGCCTCCTACGAGCAGTACTTC	CASSKDRASYEQYF
-	TRBD1	TRBV19	TRBJ1-6	TGTGCCAGTAGCCCCGGGACAGATAATTCACCCCTCCACTTT	CASSPGTDNSPLHF
-	-	TRBV5-1	TRBJ2-7	TGCGCCAGCAGCTTGAGGGGACAACTCTACGAGCAGTACTTC	CASSLRGQLYEQYF
-	TRBD2	TRBV25-1	TRBJ2-3	TGTGCCAGCAGCCCCCCCTTGACTAGCGGGGGGGGGTCAGATACGCAGTATTTT	CASSPPLTSGGGSDTQYF
-	TRBD1	TRBV6-6	TRBJ1-4	TGTGCCAGCAGTTACGACAGGGGGGGAACTAATGAAAAACTGTTTTTT	CASSYDRGGTNEKLFF
once	-	TRBV7-9	TRBJ2-1	TGTGCCAGCAGCTTACACCGGGTGGGCTACAATGAGCAGTTCTTC	CASSLHRVGYNEQFF
-	TRBD1	TRBV23-1	TRBJ2-7	TGCGCCAGCAGTCACCCTGGTCCGGGACAGGGAAAAACCCACGAGCAGTACTTC	CASSHPGPGQGKTHEQYF
-	-	TRBV5-5	TRBJ1-5	TGTGCCAGCAGCAGAATCCAGGGCAATCAGCCCCAGCATTTT	CASSRIQGNQPQHF
-	TRBD1	TRBV29-1	TRBJ1-1	TGCAGCGGCTACCCCCCCCGGACAGGGGGTACGGACCTCACTGAAGCTTTCTTT	CSGYPPRTGGTDLTEAFF
-	TRBD1	TRBV3-1/TRBV3-2	TRBJ2-2	TGTGCCAGCCGCCTCTTCCCGGGACAGGGGTACACCGGGGAGCTGTTTTTT	CASRLFPGQGYTGELFF
-	-	TRBV10-3	TRBJ1-2	TGTGCCATCAGTGAGGAGGACAGCCGTTACTATGGCTACACCTTC	CAISEEDSRYYGYTF
-	TRBD1	TRBV6-5	TRBJ2-1	TGTGCCAGCAGTTACCCTGACAGGGAGAACTACAATGAGCAGTTCTTC	CASSYPDRENYNEQFF